These 28 T cell receptor beta chains share one sample of origin, sequenced in a study of regulatory T cells in long-lasting Graves disease. Time point defined: persistent/refractory GD, antithyroid drugs over 5 years with positive TRAb. The TCR library was made from RNA that had been extracted from PBMCs in TRIzol. Both iRepertoire HTBI primers and Arm-PCR of CDR3 regions were used to build the TCR beta libraries. TCRdb reprocessed the multiplex PCR reads with MiXCR, giving one entry per CDR3 protein. The repertoire has 400,000 or so distinct CDR3 sequences, about a quarter of them found once; the top ten carry approximately 25%. The material was peripheral blood mononuclear cells (PBMCs), obtained when the disease was refractory, from a patient treated with antithyroid drugs. The receptor source for this set is a female donor with Graves disease.

There are a few counts of this clonotype. The chain links TRBV7-2 to TRBJ2-2, with 7 nucleotides matching TRBD2. Trimming cost V 1 base and J 7 bases; bases outside gene matches: 6. Germline-derived CDR1 and CDR2 are SGHTA and FQGNSA. The CDR3 extends over 15 amino acids. CDR3 protein: CASSLDGRPGGELFF. The DNA of the CDR3 is TGTGCCAGCAGCTTAGACGGGAGGCCCGGCGGGGAGCTGTTTTTT. Complete variable domain (other parts from reference TRBV7-2 and TRBJ2-2): GAGVSQSPSNKVTEKGKDVELRCDPISGHTALYWYRQSLGQGLEFLIYFQGNSAPDKSGLPSDRFSAERTGGSVSTLTIQRTQQEDSAVYLCASSLDGRPGGELFFGEGSRLTVL.

Ten or more counts support this clonotype. J is TRBJ1-1 and V is TRBV2; no reliable D call. The V end was cut by 6 bases, the J end by 1 base, with 12 bases between. Germline CDR1 SNHLY, CDR2 FYNNEI. The CDR3 covers 14 residues. The CDR3 DNA is TGTGCCAGCAGGTTCTCGGAGGCGAACACTGAAGCTTTCTTT. Protein product: CASRFSEANTEAFF.

There are a few counts of this clonotype. V is TRBV19 and J is TRBJ1-5; 8 nucleotides line up with TRBD1. J was trimmed by 7 bases and V by 6 bases; bases with no gene match: 5. Germline assignment: CDR1 LNHDA and CDR2 SQIVND (reference sequence). This CDR3 is built from 13 residues. The CDR3 DNA sequence: TGTGCCAGTAGCCCAGGGGGCGAACAGCCCCAGCATTTT. It encodes CASSPGGEQPQHF.

This clonotype was observed at least ten times. The chain carries TRBV7-8 and TRBJ2-5, with 9 bases identical to TRBD1. CDR3 length equals 15 residues. The junction had 5 bases not matched to a gene; V was cut back by 1 base and J by 5 bases. Germline V gene sequence: CDR1 SGHVS, CDR2 FQNEAQ. CDR3 sequence reads: CASSLGDRVRETQYF. In nucleotides, the CDR3 is TGTGCCAGCAGCTTAGGGGACAGGGTACGCGAGACCCAGTACTTC.

This clonotype appeared a few times. CDR3 sequence reads: CASSPSGLDTQYF. The DNA for the CDR3 is TGTGCCAGCAGTCCGAGTGGACTAGATACGCAGTATTTT. The chain carries TRBV2 and TRBJ2-3, with D possibly matching TRBD2 (5 bases). The germline CDR1 and CDR2 sequences are SNHLY and FYNNEI. The CDR3 length is 13 residues. Trimming took off 5 bases at V and 5 bases at J, with 11 bases between the two ends.

The genes are TRBV7-3 and TRBJ1-1, with 11 positions matching TRBD1. With 6 bases clipped from V and 6 bases from J, the junction kept 12 bases outside the gene matches. CDR3 length equals 16 residues. Germline lookup yields CDR1 SGHTA and CDR2 FQGTGA. Here the CDR3 reads CASREQAGTGGSEAFF. For the CDR3, the DNA is TGTGCCAGCAGGGAACAAGCCGGGACAGGGGGATCTGAAGCTTTCTTT.

This clonotype was seen repeatedly, ten times or more. At one end, the junction sequence differs from germline, possibly due to a read error. The J gene is TRBJ2-7, the V gene TRBV5-1, with 9 bases identical to TRBD2. Germline V gives CDR1 SGHRS, CDR2 YFSETQ. The CDR3 covers 13 residues. The CDR3 is CASSLAGTYEQYF. The CDR3 DNA is TGTGCCAGCAGCCTAGCGGGGACCTACGAGCAGTACTTC.

The chain couples TRBV5-8 to TRBJ1-6; TRBD1 agrees at 7 bases. The CDR3 is 16 amino acids. The germline V gene encodes CDR1 SGHTS and CDR2 YDEGEE. V gave up 6 bases and J gave up 14 bases; unmatched junction bases: 20. As DNA, the CDR3 is TGTGCCAGCAATAAACCAGGGACAGACTATTCGGGGACCCTCCACTTT. Amino acid sequence: CASNKPGTDYSGTLHF. Variable domain in full (rest from reference TRBV5-8 and TRBJ1-6): EAGVTQSPTHLIKTRGQQATLRCSPISGHTSVYWYQQALGLGLQFLLWYDEGEERNRGNFPPRFSGRQFPNYSSELNVNALELEDSALYLCASNKPGTDYSGTLHFGNGTRLTVT.

Points on this clonotype: A clone one base away is much larger, so this may be a read error. A read error is likely, as this CDR3 ends without the conserved phenylalanine or tryptophan. The V call is TRBV28, the J call TRBJ1-4; D is perhaps TRBD1 (6 bases). Germline assignment: CDR1 MDHEN and CDR2 SYDVKM. This CDR3 contains 14 residues. V was cut by 8 bases and J by 3 bases, with 13 bases left in between. CDR3 amino acids: CASRSGGPNEKLFS. The CDR3 nucleotides read TGTGCCAGCCGCTCGGGGGGGCCTAATGAAAAACTGTTTTCT.

In this sample, this clonotype turned up many times. This chain joins TRBV20-1 and TRBJ1-2; D perhaps matches TRBD1 (6 bases). V lost 3 bases and J 8 bases, leaving 19 bases between the germline ends. Germline CDR1 DFQATT, CDR2 SNEGSKA (reference sequence). This CDR3 is built from 14 residues. The CDR3 sequence is CSASRSGGPEGYTF. DNA for the CDR3: TGCAGTGCTAGCCGCAGCGGGGGGCCGGAGGGCTACACCTTC.

This clonotype was counted many times. The genes are TRBV28 and TRBJ2-7; maybe TRBD2 (6 bases). Germline loops: CDR1 MDHEN, CDR2 SYDVKM. Trimming removed 1 base at V and 6 bases at J, with 13 bases between. The CDR3 is made up of 14 amino acids. The CDR3 here is CASSLSGGGSEQYF. The CDR3 DNA follows: TGTGCCAGCAGTTTATCTGGGGGAGGCTCCGAGCAGTACTTC.

This clonotype was detected a few times. The rearrangement uses TRBV28 and TRBJ2-4; D perhaps matches TRBD1 (6 bases). The CDR3 is 14 amino acids. Trimming took 8 bases from V and 8 from J, leaving 19 bases between them. From germline, CDR1 is MDHEN and CDR2 SYDVKM. CDR3 DNA sequence: TGTGCCAGCGGCCGGGGCAGGGGTCGGGACATTCAGTACTTC. This translates into CASGRGRGRDIQYF.

This clonotype was seen ten or more times. The CDR3 DNA sequence: TGCAGTGCTAGCTACGGGAGGGCCGAAGAGACCCAGTACTTC. This translates into CSASYGRAEETQYF. This chain joins TRBV20-1 and TRBJ2-5, with 8 bases aligning to TRBD2. The CDR3 loop spans 14 amino acids. Looked up from germline, CDR1 is DFQATT and CDR2 is SNEGSKA (reference sequence). Losses at the gene ends were 3 bases for V and 3 bases for J; bases not matched to a gene: 6.

This rearrangement joins TRBV6-1 to TRBJ2-7; maybe TRBD2 (5 bases). From germline, CDR1 is MNHNS and CDR2 SASEGT. This CDR3 spans 15 amino acids. V was clipped by 7 bases and J by 0 bases, with 16 bases between them. The CDR3 region is CASTLTRGRSYEQYF. DNA for the CDR3: TGTGCCAGCACCTTAACACGAGGGCGCTCCTACGAGCAGTACTTC.

This clonotype has a count of ten or more. The rearrangement links TRBV5-6 to TRBJ2-5, with 7 bases lining up with TRBD2. Germline V lookup: CDR1 SGHDT, CDR2 YYEEEE. The V segment lost 1 base and the J segment 1 base; nucleotides outside the gene matches: 10. The CDR3 is 17 amino acids. The CDR3 bases are TGTGCCAGCAGCTTGATTAATGGACTAGGTCTCCAAGAGACCCAGTACTTC. Its protein is CASSLINGLGLQETQYF. The whole variable domain, remainder taken from reference TRBV5-6 and TRBJ2-5, is DAGVTQSPTHLIKTRGQQVTLRCSPKSGHDTVSWYQQALGQGPQFIFQYYEEEERQRGNFPDRFSGHQFPNYSSELNVNALLLGDSALYLCASSLINGLGLQETQYFGPGTRLLVL.

Details on this clonotype: This may arise from a read error, as a much more abundant clone is one base away. This chain uses TRBV2 with TRBJ2-5; TRBD2 aligns across 11 bases. The CDR3 extends over 14 amino acids. Germline CDR1 SNHLY, CDR2 FYNNEI. With V trimmed by 3 bases and J by 3 bases, 0 bases remained unmatched. The DNA of the CDR3 is TGTGCCAGCAGTGAGACTAGCGGGAAAGAGACCCAGTACTTC. Encoded protein: CASSETSGKETQYF.

This clonotype was found a few times. The rearrangement joins TRBV5-1 to TRBJ1-2; 12 positions match TRBD1. Germline V gene data show CDR1 as SGHRS and CDR2 as YFSETQ. Trimming cost V 4 bases and J 6 bases; bases outside gene matches: 10. The CDR3 spans 16 residues. The chain's CDR3 is CASSPGDRGRNDGYTF. For the CDR3, the DNA is TGCGCCAGCAGCCCGGGGGACAGGGGGCGAAATGATGGCTACACCTTC.

In regard to this clonotype: At one end the junction does not follow the germline gene, possibly because of a read error. CDR3 in amino acids: CASSAGRGEALSRANVLTF. The CDR3 bases are TGTGCCAGCAGCGCTGGGAGGGGGGAGGCTCTCTCTCGGGCCAACGTCCTGACTTTC. V usage is TRBV7-9 and J usage is TRBJ2-6, with D perhaps matching TRBD2 (7 bases). The germline gives CDR1 SEHNR, CDR2 FQNEAQ (reference sequence). CDR3 length: 19 residues.

This clonotype was seen repeatedly, ten times or more. The chain carries TRBV2 and TRBJ1-2; D not certain. The CDR3 is 19 residues long. CDR1 is SNHLY, CDR2 FYNNEI, per germline. Trimming took 5 bases from V and 0 from J, leaving 25 bases between them. The CDR3 sequence is CASSSPAGRSVGANYGYTF. The CDR3 nucleotides read TGTGCCAGCAGTTCCCCCGCCGGCCGATCGGTGGGAGCTAACTATGGCTACACCTTC.

This clonotype was seen many times. The chain joins TRBV2 to TRBJ2-7, with D possibly called TRBD1 or TRBD2 (5 bases each). Per germline, CDR1 SNHLY and CDR2 FYNNEI. The CDR3 is 14 amino acids. Trimming shortened V by 6 bases and J by 2 bases, and 14 bases separated the two germline ends. CDR3 protein: CASRPSGSPYEQYF. CDR3 bases: TGTGCCAGCAGGCCCTCAGGGAGTCCCTACGAGCAGTACTTC. Together with reference TRBV2 and TRBJ2-7, the CDR3 gives the full variable domain: EPEVTQTPSHQVTQMGQEVILRCVPISNHLYFYWYRQILGQKVEFLVSFYNNEISEKSEIFDDQFSVERPDGSNFTLKIRSTKLEDSAMYFCASRPSGSPYEQYFGPGTRLTVT.

This clonotype came up a few times. The gene calls are TRBV5-1 and TRBJ2-7; 7 bases align to TRBD2. V was pared by 0 bases and J by 1 base, with 4 bases of the junction left unmatched. CDR1 SGHRS and CDR2 YFSETQ come from the germline V gene. This CDR3 comprises 15 residues. The CDR3 protein is CASSLDYGGSYEQYF. DNA of the CDR3: TGCGCCAGCAGCTTGGACTACGGGGGGTCCTACGAGCAGTACTTC.

The chain combines TRBV12-3 or TRBV12-4 with TRBJ2-6, with TRBD1 matching 7 bases. The V and J ends lost 5 bases and 0 bases, in that order; junction bases with no gene match: 7. This CDR3 is 17 amino acids long. CDR3 in amino acids: CASSRDRQSSGANVLTF. CDR3 bases: TGTGCCAGCAGTCGGGACAGACAGTCCTCTGGGGCCAACGTCCTGACTTTC.

At least ten counts were recorded for this clonotype. This chain connects TRBV12-3 or TRBV12-4 to TRBJ1-1; 7 nucleotides match TRBD1. There are 14 residues in the CDR3. V lost 6 bases, J lost 4 bases, and 8 bases stayed unmatched. CDR3 amino acids: CASRKGTAGTEAFF. The CDR3 coding sequence is TGTGCCAGCAGAAAAGGGACAGCGGGCACTGAAGCTTTCTTT.

This clonotype was seen at least ten times. The rearrangement joins TRBV6-1 to TRBJ2-2, with 11 bases lining up with TRBD2. The ends lost 8 bases at V and 4 bases at J; junction bases unmatched: 12. The CDR3 is 17 amino acids. CDR1 and CDR2 from the germline V gene are MNHNS and SASEGT. CDR3 sequence reads: CASALETSGTTTGELFF. In DNA form, the CDR3 reads TGTGCCAGCGCCCTGGAGACTAGCGGGACTACCACCGGGGAGCTGTTTTTT.

V gene TRBV5-1 combines with J gene TRBJ2-3; D not certain. This CDR3 has 14 amino acids. The V gene lost 0 bases and the J gene lost 3 bases, with 8 bases spanning the gap. CDR1 SGHRS and CDR2 YFSETQ come from the germline V gene. The CDR3 loop is CASSLVVDTDTQYF. The CDR3, as DNA: TGCGCCAGCAGCTTGGTAGTGGATACAGATACGCAGTATTTT.

CDR3 DNA: TGTGCCAGCAGTTCTACTGCTGGAGGACTCTACGAGCAGTACTTC. Translated, it gives CASSSTAGGLYEQYF. The V and J genes are TRBV11-2 and TRBJ2-7; the D gene is possibly TRBD2 (5 bases). The CDR3 is made up of 15 amino acids. The germline V gene has CDR1 SGHAT and CDR2 FQNNGV. Trimming stripped 6 bases from V and 3 bases from J, with 18 bases between.

This clonotype was found many times. The chain couples TRBV11-3 to TRBJ1-5, with 9 positions matching TRBD1. CDR3 size: 16 residues. V shed 1 base and J 3 bases; nucleotides not matched to a gene: 4. The germline V gene has CDR1 SGHNT and CDR2 YENEEA. Here the CDR3 reads CASSLGGDRDNQPQHF. CDR3 coding DNA: TGTGCCAGCAGCTTAGGGGGGGACAGGGACAATCAGCCCCAGCATTTT.

In this sample, this clonotype turned up many times. The chain joins TRBV6-1 to TRBJ2-6; no clear D gene. This CDR3 contains 16 residues. V was cut by 6 bases and J by 0 bases, with 12 bases left in between. Looked up from germline, CDR1 is MNHNS and CDR2 is SASEGT. For the CDR3, the DNA is TGTGCCAGCAGAAGGTCCGCCATCTCTGGGGCCAACGTCCTGACTTTC. This sequence encodes CASRRSAISGANVLTF.